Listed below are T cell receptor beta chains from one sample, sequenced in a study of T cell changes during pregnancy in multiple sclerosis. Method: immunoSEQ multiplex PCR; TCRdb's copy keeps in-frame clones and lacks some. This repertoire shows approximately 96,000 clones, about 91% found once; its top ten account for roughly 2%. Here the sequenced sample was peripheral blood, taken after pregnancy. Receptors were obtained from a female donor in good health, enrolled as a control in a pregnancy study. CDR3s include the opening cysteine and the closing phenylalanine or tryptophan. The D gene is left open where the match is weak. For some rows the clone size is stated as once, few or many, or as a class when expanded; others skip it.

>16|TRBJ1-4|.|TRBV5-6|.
TGTGCCAGCAGCTTGGAAAAGGGGTTAGGGAATGAGAGACTGTTTTTT
CASSLEKGLGNERLFF
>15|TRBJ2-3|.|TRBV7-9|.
TGTGCCAGCAGCCCCAAAATGAGGCTAGCGGATACGCAGTATTTT
CASSPKMRLADTQYF
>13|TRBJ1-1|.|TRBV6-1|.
TGTGCCAGCACCAGCGGGATGCTTCCGGAAGCTTTCTTT
CASTSGMLPEAFF
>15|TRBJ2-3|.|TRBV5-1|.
TGCGCCAGCAGCCGCCGGGACGCCGGAGGGAGTACGCAGTATTTT
CASSRRDAGGSTQYF
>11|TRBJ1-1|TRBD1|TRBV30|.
TGTGCCTGGACGTCTACAGGGGCAGCTTTCTTT
CAWTSTGAAFF
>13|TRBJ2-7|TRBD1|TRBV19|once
TGTGCCAGTAGTGACCAGGGGGCGAGGGAGCAGTACTTC
CASSDQGAREQYF
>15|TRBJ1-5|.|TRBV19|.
TGTGCCAGTAGTATAGGCCCCGGGGGCAATCAGCCCCAGCATTTT
CASSIGPGGNQPQHF
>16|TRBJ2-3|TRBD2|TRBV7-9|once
TGTGCCAGCAGCTTCTTAGCGGGAGGGCGGCCAGATACGCAGTATTTT
CASSFLAGGRPDTQYF
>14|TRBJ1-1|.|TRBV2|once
TGTGCCAGCAGTGGTATGGGGGAAGGAGGGTCAGCTTTCTTT
CASSGMGEGGSAFF
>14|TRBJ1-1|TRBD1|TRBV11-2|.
TGTGCCAGCAGCTTGGTAGGACAGGGGGCTGAAGCTTTCTTT
CASSLVGQGAEAFF
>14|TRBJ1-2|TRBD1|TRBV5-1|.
TGCGCCAGCCGCCCGCCGGGACAGGGGAATGGCTACACCTTC
CASRPPGQGNGYTF
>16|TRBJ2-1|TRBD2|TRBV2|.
TGTGCCAGCGAGACTTCAGCGGGGGGCCCGGGCATTGAGCAGTTCTTC
CASETSAGGPGIEQFF
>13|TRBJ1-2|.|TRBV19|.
TGTGCCAGTACGTCCCGGAGTCTATATGGCTACACCTTC
CASTSRSLYGYTF
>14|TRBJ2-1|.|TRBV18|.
TGTGCCAGCTCACCTGAACAGGTTGTGGGTGAGCAGTTCTTC
CASSPEQVVGEQFF
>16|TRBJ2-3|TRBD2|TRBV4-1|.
TGCGCCAGCAGCCAAGGTAGCGGGGGGGCGGAGGATACGCAGTATTTT
CASSQGSGGAEDTQYF
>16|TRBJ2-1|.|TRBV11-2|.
TGTGCCAGCAGCTTAGTTTTTAGCGGCTTCTACAATGAGCAGTTCTTC
CASSLVFSGFYNEQFF
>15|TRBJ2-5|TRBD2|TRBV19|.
TGTGCCAGTAGGAAACTAGCGGGGGAACAAGAGACCCAGTACTTC
CASRKLAGEQETQYF
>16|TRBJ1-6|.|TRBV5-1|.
TGCGCCAGCAGCTTGCAAGCCCCAGGGCTGGGGTCACCCCTCCACTTT
CASSLQAPGLGSPLHF
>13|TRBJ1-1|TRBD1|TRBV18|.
TGTGCCAGCTCACGATCTCAGGGGGCTGAAGCTTTCTTT
CASSRSQGAEAFF
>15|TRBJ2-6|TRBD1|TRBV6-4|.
TGTGCCAGCAGTAGGACAGGCTCTGGGGCCAACGTCCTGACTTTC
CASSRTGSGANVLTF
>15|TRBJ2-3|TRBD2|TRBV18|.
TGTGCCAGCTCCCATACTAGCGGGGGCACAGATACGCAGTATTTT
CASSHTSGGTDTQYF
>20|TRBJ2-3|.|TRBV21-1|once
TGTGCCAGCAGCAGCCTAGCGGGGGGGCATATGCCGGCTAGCACAGATACGCAGTATTTT
CASSSLAGGHMPASTDTQYF
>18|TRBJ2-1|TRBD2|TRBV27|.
TGTGCCAGCAGTTTTAATTCCATAAGCGGGGGGGCCTACAATGAGCAGTTCTTC
CASSFNSISGGAYNEQFF
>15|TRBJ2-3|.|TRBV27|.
TGTGCCAGCAGTTTATACGAGTCTAGCACAGATACGCAGTATTTT
CASSLYESSTDTQYF
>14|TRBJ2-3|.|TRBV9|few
TGTGCCAGCAGCGTAGCTAGCGGCACAGATACGCAGTATTTT
CASSVASGTDTQYF
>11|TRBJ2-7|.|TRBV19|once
TGTGCCAGTAGTATCCGGGAAGAGCAGTACTTC
CASSIREEQYF
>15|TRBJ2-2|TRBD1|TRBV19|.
TGTGCCAGTAGGCAGGGACAGGGCCTCACCGGGGAGCTGTTTTTT
CASRQGQGLTGELFF
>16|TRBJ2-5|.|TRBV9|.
TGTGCCAGCAGCGTAGGGTTAGCGGAGTGGGGGGAGACCCAGTACTTC
CASSVGLAEWGETQYF
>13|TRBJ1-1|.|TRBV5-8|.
TGTGCCAGCATCCAGGGATGGGACACTGAAGCTTTCTTT
CASIQGWDTEAFF
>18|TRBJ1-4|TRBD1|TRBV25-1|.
TGTGCCAGCAGTGACCCGGCCCGGGGACAGGCAACTAATGAAAAACTGTTTTTT
CASSDPARGQATNEKLFF
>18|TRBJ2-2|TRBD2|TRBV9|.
TGTGCCAGCAGCCCCCCGGGGCGGGGGAGCACGAACACCGGGGAGCTGTTTTTT
CASSPPGRGSTNTGELFF
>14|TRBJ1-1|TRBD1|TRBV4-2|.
TGTGCCAGCAGCCCACCTCAGGGGGCCACTGAAGCTTTCTTT
CASSPPQGATEAFF
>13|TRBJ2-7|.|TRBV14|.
TGTGCCAGCAGCACCTTCGGCGGTGACGAGCAGTACTTC
CASSTFGGDEQYF
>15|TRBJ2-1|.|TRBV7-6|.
TGTGCCAGCAGCTTAGATAGGGAGACCTACAATGAGCAGTTCTTC
CASSLDRETYNEQFF
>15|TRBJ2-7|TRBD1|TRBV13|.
TGTGCCAGCAGCTTAGCGGGACAGGGCACCTACGAGCAGTACTTC
CASSLAGQGTYEQYF